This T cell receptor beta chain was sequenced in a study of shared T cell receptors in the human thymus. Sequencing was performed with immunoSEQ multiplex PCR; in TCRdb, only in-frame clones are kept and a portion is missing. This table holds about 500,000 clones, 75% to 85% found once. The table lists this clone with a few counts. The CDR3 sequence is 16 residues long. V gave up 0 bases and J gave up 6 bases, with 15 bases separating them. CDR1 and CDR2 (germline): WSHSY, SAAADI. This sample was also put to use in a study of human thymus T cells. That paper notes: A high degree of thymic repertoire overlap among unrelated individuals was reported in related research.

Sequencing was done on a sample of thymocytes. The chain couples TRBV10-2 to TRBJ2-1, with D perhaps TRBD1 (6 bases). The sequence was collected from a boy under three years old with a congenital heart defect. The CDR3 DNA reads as TGCGCCAGCAGTGAGTCGGAAAGGGGGTTCTCCAATGAGCAGTTCTTC. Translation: CASSESERGFSNEQFF.